The rows below give T cell receptor beta chains drawn from one sample of a study of somatic mutations in cytotoxic T cells in rheumatoid arthritis. Using immunoSEQ multiplex PCR, the repertoire was profiled, and TCRdb retains in-frame clones only, with some absent. The table includes 6,500 to 9,000 clones, about 75% detected once. Specimen: CD8+ T cells sorted from blood. All receptors come from an adult with rheumatoid arthritis. Both conserved end residues are part of each CDR3. The order of the fields is V gene, D gene, clone size, J gene, CDR3 DNA, CDR3 protein. The D gene is left open where the match is weak. Clone size appears in some rows only: once, few, many, or a class for an expanded clone.

TRBV12-1	NA	NA	TRBJ2-1	TGTGCCAGCAGCTCGGCGGGGAGCTCCTACAATGAGCAGTTCTTC	CASSSAGSSYNEQFF
TRBV28	TRBD1	NA	TRBJ1-5	TGTGCCAGCAGCTTTACGGACAGGGTCAACCAGCCCCAGCATTTT	CASSFTDRVNQPQHF
TRBV7-6	NA	NA	TRBJ1-1	TGTGCCAGCAGCGTAGGACGGGTCAACACTGAAGCTTTCTTT	CASSVGRVNTEAFF
TRBV5-6	NA	once	TRBJ2-3	TGTGCCAGCAGCCCTGATGATCTGGATACGCAGTATTTT	CASSPDDLDTQYF
TRBV7-8	NA	NA	TRBJ1-5	TGTGCCAGCAGTCTACTTGGGGGAAGCAATCAGCCCCAGCATTTT	CASSLLGGSNQPQHF
TRBV7-9	TRBD2	NA	TRBJ2-1	TGTGCCAGCAGCTTAGGGACTAGCGGGAGTTTCTCCTACAATGAGCAGTTCTTC	CASSLGTSGSFSYNEQFF
TRBV4-2	TRBD2	NA	TRBJ2-7	TGTGCCAGCAGCCCGGGACTAGGAGACGAGCAGTACTTC	CASSPGLGDEQYF
TRBV9	NA	medium-sized	TRBJ1-1	TGTGCCAGCAGCGTAGATTGGAACACTGAAGCTTTCTTT	CASSVDWNTEAFF
TRBV5-1	NA	NA	TRBJ2-1	TGCGCCAGCAGCTTGGGCGTTCCGAGCTCCTACAATGAGCAGTTCTTC	CASSLGVPSSYNEQFF
TRBV4-3	NA	NA	TRBJ2-1	TGCGCCAGCAGCCAAGAGCCAGGGGTCAATGAGCAGTTCTTC	CASSQEPGVNEQFF
TRBV7-6	NA	NA	TRBJ1-2	TGTGCCAGCAGCCCCCTTGACAGTAGACTTTATGGCTACACCTTC	CASSPLDSRLYGYTF
TRBV6-6	TRBD1	NA	TRBJ2-1	TGTGCCAGCAGTATTCGGACAGGCTACAATGAGCAGTTCTTC	CASSIRTGYNEQFF
TRBV23-1	NA	once	TRBJ2-5	TGCGCCAGCAGCCGGCGGGTAGGTTGCGTCGATTTCGAGTACTTC	CASSRRVGCVDFEYF
TRBV9	TRBD1	NA	TRBJ2-1	TGTGCCAGCAGCGTGACAGGGGTCGATGAGCAGTTCTTC	CASSVTGVDEQFF
TRBV28	NA	NA	TRBJ1-5	TGTGCCAGCACTAATCCTCTGGGGGAAGGTCAGCCCCAGCATTTT	CASTNPLGEGQPQHF
TRBV7-6	NA	NA	TRBJ1-1	TGTGCCAGCAGCTTAGCAGGAACTGAAGCTTTCTTT	CASSLAGTEAFF
TRBV7-2	NA	few	TRBJ2-2	TGTGCCAGCAGCTTAGGACCAGGGGATACCGGGGAGCTGTTTTTT	CASSLGPGDTGELFF
TRBV30	TRBD1	few	TRBJ2-2	TGTGCCTGGAGTGTTCCTCCGGACAGGGGGGACCCGAACACCGGGGAGCTGTTTTTT	CAWSVPPDRGDPNTGELFF
TRBV5-3	NA	NA	TRBJ2-5	TGTGCCAGAAGCTTCCTAGAGACCCAGTACTTC	CARSFLETQYF
TRBV2	TRBD1	NA	TRBJ2-7	TGTGCCAGCAGCCCAGACAGGGGCTACGAGCAGTACTTC	CASSPDRGYEQYF
TRBV29-1	TRBD1	NA	TRBJ1-2	TGCAGCGTTGAAGATGGGGAGACAGGGATCTATGGCTACACCTTC	CSVEDGETGIYGYTF
TRBV7-6	TRBD2	NA	TRBJ2-5	TGTGCCAGCAGCTTCGCTAGCGGGGGGGCATGGGAGACCCAGTACTTC	CASSFASGGAWETQYF
TRBV7-6	TRBD2	NA	TRBJ2-3	TGTGCCAGCAGCTTAGTCTCTAGCGGGACAGATACGCAGTATTTT	CASSLVSSGTDTQYF
TRBV6-6	TRBD1	NA	TRBJ2-7	TGTGCCAGTAGGTCCGGGACAGGGAAGATGGAGCAGTACTTC	CASRSGTGKMEQYF
TRBV6-6	NA	NA	TRBJ1-1	TGTGCCAGCAGTCCCGTGAACACTGAAGCTTTCTTT	CASSPVNTEAFF
TRBV6-6	NA	NA	TRBJ2-5	TGTGCCAGCAGTCCCCCCCGACTCCGGGAGACCCAGTACTTC	CASSPPRLRETQYF
TRBV9	NA	NA	TRBJ2-2	TGTGCCAGCAGCGTAGGGAACGGGGAGCTGTTTTTT	CASSVGNGELFF
TRBV7-2	NA	NA	TRBJ1-3	TGTGCCAGCCGGGGACCGACTTCCCCGGGAAACACCATATATTTT	CASRGPTSPGNTIYF